A selection of T cell receptor beta chains follows, all from one sample in a study of cytotoxic CD8 clonotypes in ibrutinib-treated CLL. Measured with immunoSEQ multiplex PCR; TCRdb has only the in-frame clones, and not every one. The sample includes hundreds of thousands of clones, 70% seen only once; the top ten take less than 20%. The material was PBMCs, obtained after 24 months of ibrutinib treatment. The receptors originated from a human donor with chronic lymphocytic leukemia. CDR3s include the opening cysteine and the closing phenylalanine or tryptophan.

V gene	J gene	CDR3 protein
TRBV5-1	TRBJ2-7	CASSLQGTVDEQYF
TRBV6-6	TRBJ1-5	CASSRAGDLSNQPQHF
TRBV9	TRBJ1-2	CASSEADYGYTF
TRBV5-1	TRBJ2-5	CASSSTETQYF
TRBV6-4	TRBJ2-3	CASSPGQGVTGTDTQYF
TRBV11-2	TRBJ1-4	CASSLNQGEKLFF
TRBV30	TRBJ1-5	CAWSAGQQPQHF
TRBV6-5	TRBJ2-1	CASSYSQPRGGDEQFF
TRBV6-5	TRBJ1-5	CASSYGTNQPQHF
TRBV15	TRBJ1-2	CATGGGRNGYTF
TRBV27	TRBJ2-2	CASRDRLWGGELFF
TRBV5-1	TRBJ2-2	CASSKPGLAGTGELFF
TRBV30	TRBJ1-1	CAWTLQGVMNTEAFF
TRBV11-2	TRBJ2-7	CASSFSLATNYEQYF